These T cell receptor beta chains were read from a single sample in a study of OX40 agonist ivuxolimab in advanced cancers. Some clones are missing from TCRdb's copy, which holds only in-frame ones; the method was immunoSEQ multiplex PCR. Among about 20,000 clones listed, approximately 87% were seen once. The sequenced sample was CD4+ or CD8+ T cells sorted from blood, obtained in a trial of the OX40 agonist ivuxolimab. The receptors here all came from an adult with an advanced solid tumor such as melanoma, head and neck, liver or kidney cancer. CDR3s include the opening cysteine and the closing phenylalanine or tryptophan. The order of the fields is D gene, V gene, clone size, J gene, CDR3 length, CDR3 DNA, CDR3 protein. D genes are given only for firm matches. The size field is filled for only some rows; it gives once, few, many or a size class.

TRBD1	TRBV13	.	TRBJ2-7	17	TGTGCCAGCAGCCCAGATACCCGGGACAGGGGGTTCGACGAGCAGTACTTC	CASSPDTRDRGFDEQYF
TRBD1	TRBV19	.	TRBJ2-7	15	TGTGCCAGTAGTATCGGGACAGGGAGTCCCTACGAGCAGTACTTC	CASSIGTGSPYEQYF
.	TRBV6-6	.	TRBJ2-7	16	TGTGCCAGCAGTTACTCCTCTGTGCAGCTCTCCTACGAGCAGTACTTC	CASSYSSVQLSYEQYF
.	TRBV4-1	.	TRBJ1-1	14	TGCGCCAGCAGCCATCCACAGGGATACAGCGAAGCTTTCTTT	CASSHPQGYSEAFF
.	TRBV19	once	TRBJ1-1	12	TGTGCCAGTAGTATTGGGAACACTGAAGCTTTCTTT	CASSIGNTEAFF
.	TRBV2	few	TRBJ2-7	12	TGTGCCAGCCGCGACAGTCTCTACGAGCAGTACTTC	CASRDSLYEQYF
TRBD2	TRBV11-3	.	TRBJ2-1	15	TGTGCCAGCAGCCATCGGACTAGCAGAGACAATGAGCAGTTCTTC	CASSHRTSRDNEQFF
TRBD1	TRBV6-6	.	TRBJ2-7	13	TGTGCCAGCAGCTCGACAGGGGGCGGCGAGCAGTACTTC	CASSSTGGGEQYF
TRBD2	TRBV27	once	TRBJ2-1	14	TGTGCCAGCAGGGGACTAGCTACCTACAATGAGCAGTTCTTC	CASRGLATYNEQFF
TRBD1	TRBV19	.	TRBJ1-1	16	TGTGCCAGTAGTCTCTTTTTGGGACAGGGGCACCCTGAAGCTTTCTTT	CASSLFLGQGHPEAFF
.	TRBV19	.	TRBJ1-2	14	TGTGCCAGTAGTATAGGCTCCGGGACCTATGGCTACACCTTC	CASSIGSGTYGYTF
.	TRBV27	.	TRBJ1-2	13	TGTGCCAGCAGTTTCGGGCCTAGCTATGGCTACACCTTC	CASSFGPSYGYTF
.	TRBV9	.	TRBJ2-7	14	TGTGCCAGCAGCGTAGGCGGAGGGGGCTACGAGCAGTACTTC	CASSVGGGGYEQYF
TRBD2	TRBV29-1	few	TRBJ2-7	13	TGCAGCGTTGAAACTAGCGGGATCTACGAGCAGTACTTC	CSVETSGIYEQYF
.	TRBV5-6	few	TRBJ2-7	14	TGTGCCAGCAGCTCCGGACTGGCTCGGTACGAGCAGTACTTC	CASSSGLARYEQYF
TRBD1	TRBV5-1	few	TRBJ2-7	14	TGCGCCAGCAGCTTTGCGGGACAGGTGTACGAGCAGTACTTC	CASSFAGQVYEQYF
.	TRBV19	.	TRBJ2-7	13	TGTGCCAGTAGTATCCTGGGCGCCTACGAGCAGTACTTC	CASSILGAYEQYF
TRBD1	TRBV11-2	.	TRBJ2-7	14	TGTGCCAGCAGCTGGACAGGGGAACCCTACGAGCAGTACTTC	CASSWTGEPYEQYF
TRBD1	TRBV27	.	TRBJ2-7	15	TGTGCCAGCAGTCTCTCCTCCGGGACAGGGGACGAGCAGTACTTC	CASSLSSGTGDEQYF
.	TRBV6-5	.	TRBJ2-7	14	TGTGCCAGCAGTTACTCGGCCGGGGGAGACGAGCAGTACTTC	CASSYSAGGDEQYF
.	TRBV29-1	once	TRBJ2-7	13	TGCAGCGTTGCCGCCGGGTCCCGATACGAGCAGTACTTC	CSVAAGSRYEQYF
.	TRBV5-6	.	TRBJ2-7	16	TGTGCCAGCAGCTTGGAGAGCGGGACTAGACAGGGCGAGCAGTACTTC	CASSLESGTRQGEQYF